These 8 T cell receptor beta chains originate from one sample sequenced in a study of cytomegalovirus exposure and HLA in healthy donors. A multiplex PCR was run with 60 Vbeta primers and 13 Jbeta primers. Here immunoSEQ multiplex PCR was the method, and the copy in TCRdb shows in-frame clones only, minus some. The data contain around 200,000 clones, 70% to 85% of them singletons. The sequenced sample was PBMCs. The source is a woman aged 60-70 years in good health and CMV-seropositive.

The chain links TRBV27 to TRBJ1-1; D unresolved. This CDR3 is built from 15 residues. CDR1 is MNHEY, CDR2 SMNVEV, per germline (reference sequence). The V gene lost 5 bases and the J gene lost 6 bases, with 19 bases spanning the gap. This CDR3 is CASSKSGISAPEAFF. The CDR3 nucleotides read TGTGCCAGCAGTAAGTCAGGAATCTCTGCACCTGAAGCTTTCTTT.

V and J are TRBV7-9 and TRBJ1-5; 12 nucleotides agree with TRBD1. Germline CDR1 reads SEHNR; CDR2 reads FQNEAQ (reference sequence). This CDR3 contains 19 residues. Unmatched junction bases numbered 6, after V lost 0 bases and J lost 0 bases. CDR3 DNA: TGTGCCAGCAGCTTAGCGCTAGGGACAGGGGGCCTTAGCAATCAGCCCCAGCATTTT. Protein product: CASSLALGTGGLSNQPQHF.

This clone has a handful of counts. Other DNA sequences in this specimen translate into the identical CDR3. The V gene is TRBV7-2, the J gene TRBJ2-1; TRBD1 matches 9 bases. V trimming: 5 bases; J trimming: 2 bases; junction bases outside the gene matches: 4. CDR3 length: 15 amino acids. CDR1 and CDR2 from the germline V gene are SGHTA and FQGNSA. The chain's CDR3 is CASSLGTGPYNEQFF. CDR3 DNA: TGTGCCAGCAGCCTTGGGACAGGGCCCTACAATGAGCAGTTCTTC. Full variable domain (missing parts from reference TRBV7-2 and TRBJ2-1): GAGVSQSPSNKVTEKGKDVELRCDPISGHTALYWYRQSLGQGLEFLIYFQGNSAPDKSGLPSDRFSAERTGGSVSTLTIQRTQQEDSAVYLCASSLGTGPYNEQFFGPGTRLTVL.

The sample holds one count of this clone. The CDR3 protein is CASSVVGTDVYEQYF. The CDR3 coding sequence is TGTGCCAGCAGCGTAGTCGGGACTGATGTTTACGAGCAGTACTTC. The rearrangement uses TRBV7-2 and TRBJ2-7; the D gene is possibly TRBD2 (6 bases). The CDR3 sequence is 15 residues long. The ends were cut back, 5 bases at V and 4 bases at J, with 18 bases in the middle. Germline V lookup: CDR1 SGHTA, CDR2 FQGNSA.

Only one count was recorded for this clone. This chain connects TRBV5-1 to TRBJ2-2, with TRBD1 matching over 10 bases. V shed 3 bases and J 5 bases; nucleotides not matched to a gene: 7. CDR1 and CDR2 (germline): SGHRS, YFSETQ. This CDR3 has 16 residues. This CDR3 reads CASSWRDRGQTGELFF. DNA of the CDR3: TGCGCCAGCAGCTGGCGGGACAGGGGACAAACCGGGGAGCTGTTTTTT.

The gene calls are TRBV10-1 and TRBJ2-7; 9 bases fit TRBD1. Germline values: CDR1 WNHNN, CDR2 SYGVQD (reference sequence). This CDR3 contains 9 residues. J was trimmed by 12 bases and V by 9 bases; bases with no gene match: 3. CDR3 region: CARGQGSYF. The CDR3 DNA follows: TGCGCCAGAGGACAGGGGTCGTACTTC.

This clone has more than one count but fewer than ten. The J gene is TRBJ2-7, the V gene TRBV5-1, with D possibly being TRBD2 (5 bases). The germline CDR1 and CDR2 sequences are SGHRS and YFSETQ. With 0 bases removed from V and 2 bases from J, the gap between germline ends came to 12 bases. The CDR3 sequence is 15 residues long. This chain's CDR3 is CASSLAPSPTYEQYF. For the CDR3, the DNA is TGCGCCAGCAGCTTGGCCCCTAGCCCAACCTACGAGCAGTACTTC.

The CDR3 is CASSLTEGGGTEAFF. The CDR3 nucleotides are TGTGCCAGCAGCTTAACGGAAGGGGGGGGTACTGAAGCTTTCTTT. The chain carries TRBV7-3 and TRBJ1-1, with D possibly TRBD1 on 6 matching bases. The CDR3 length is 15 residues. Trimming stripped 0 bases from V and 5 bases from J, with 13 bases between. The germline CDR1 and CDR2 sequences are SGHTA and FQGTGA.